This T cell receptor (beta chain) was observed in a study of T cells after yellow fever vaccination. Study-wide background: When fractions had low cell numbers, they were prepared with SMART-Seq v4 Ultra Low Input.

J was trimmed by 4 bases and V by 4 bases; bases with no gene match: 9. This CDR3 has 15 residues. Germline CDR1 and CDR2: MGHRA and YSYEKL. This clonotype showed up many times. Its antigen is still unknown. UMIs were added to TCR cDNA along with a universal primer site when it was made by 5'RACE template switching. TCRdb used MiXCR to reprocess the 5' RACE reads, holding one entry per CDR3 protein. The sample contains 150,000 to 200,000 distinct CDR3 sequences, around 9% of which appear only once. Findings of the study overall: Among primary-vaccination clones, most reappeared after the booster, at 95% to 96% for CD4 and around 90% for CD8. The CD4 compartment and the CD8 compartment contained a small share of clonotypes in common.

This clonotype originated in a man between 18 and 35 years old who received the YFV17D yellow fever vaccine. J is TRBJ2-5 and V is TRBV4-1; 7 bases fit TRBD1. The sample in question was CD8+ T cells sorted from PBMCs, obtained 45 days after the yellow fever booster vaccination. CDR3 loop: CASSRFRGQGETQYF. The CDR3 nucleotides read TGCGCCAGCAGCCGATTTAGGGGGCAGGGAGAGACCCAGTACTTC.